The next 21 T cell receptor beta chains were all read from a single sample in a study of regulatory T cells in long-lasting Graves disease. Regarding time point: newly diagnosed GD, antithyroid drugs for less than 3 months. From PBMCs, RNA was extracted and then used to make the TCR library. TCR beta libraries were built with iRepertoire HTBI primers and Arm-PCR of CDR3 regions. TCRdb re-called the multiplex PCR reads through MiXCR, storing one row per CDR3 protein. Of roughly 360,000 distinct CDR3 sequences in the sample, about 11% were seen once. This same sample was also part of a study on T cells in Graves' hyperthyroidism and ophthalmopathy.

The specimen was peripheral blood mononuclear cells (PBMCs), collected at new diagnosis, from a patient treated with antithyroid drugs. The receptors were gathered from a woman aged 18-30 years with Graves disease.

This clonotype was observed at least ten times. V gene TRBV24-1 combines with J gene TRBJ2-1; D is possibly TRBD2 (6 bases). This CDR3 is built from 15 residues. Germline V gene lookup returns CDR1 KGHDR and CDR2 SFDVKD. Trimming cost V 7 bases and J 1 base, with 13 bases left between them. In nucleotides, the CDR3 is TGTGCCACCAGACGCGGGATAGGTTCCTACAATGAGCAGTTCTTC. This sequence encodes CATRRGIGSYNEQFF.

This clonotype was observed many times. The rearrangement links TRBV20-1 to TRBJ2-1, with 12 bases aligning to TRBD2. V dropped 3 bases and J dropped 10; count of bases not matched to a gene: 16. Germline-derived CDR1 and CDR2 are DFQATT and SNEGSKA (reference sequence). The CDR3 length is 17 residues. CDR3 nucleotide sequence: TGCAGTGCTAGGCATTCCGGGCTAGCGGGGGGGCTAAGGGAGCAGTTCTTC. The encoded protein is CSARHSGLAGGLREQFF.

This clonotype appeared many times. The rearrangement joins TRBV14 to TRBJ2-7; D is unclear. CDR1 and CDR2 (germline): SGHDN, FVKESK. The CDR3 is 13 residues long. Trimming removed 6 bases at V and 3 bases at J, with 12 bases between. The CDR3 nucleotides read TGTGCCAGCAGTCGAGACCGAGACTACGAGCAGTACGTC. This sequence encodes CASSRDRDYEQYV.

This clonotype was found many times. This chain uses TRBV20-1 with TRBJ1-2; D is possibly TRBD1 (5 bases). This CDR3 is built from 11 residues. Trimming removed 3 bases from V and 8 bases from J, with 10 bases in between. Germline V gene data show CDR1 as DFQATT and CDR2 as SNEGSKA (reference sequence). The CDR3 spells CSARQGSGYTF. CDR3 in DNA: TGCAGTGCTAGGCAGGGTAGCGGCTACACCTTC.

This clonotype occurred many times. The chain combines TRBV11-2 with TRBJ2-1; 11 bases fit TRBD2. Germline CDR1 is SGHAT and CDR2 is FQNNGV. Trimming at V came to 5 bases and at J to 6 bases, leaving 6 bases not matched to a gene. The CDR3 totals 15 residues. In nucleotides, the CDR3 is TGTGCCAGCAGCCTTCTAGCGGGGGGATTCAATGAGCAGTTCTTC. Translated, it gives CASSLLAGGFNEQFF.

This clonotype was detected a few times. This chain links TRBV5-5 with TRBJ2-1; D is possibly TRBD2 (6 bases). The J call is doubtful: the DNA matches TRBJ2-5 better. Looked up from germline, CDR1 is SGHKS and CDR2 is YYEKEE (reference sequence). The CDR3 consists of 16 residues. The DNA of the CDR3 is TGTGCCAGCAGCTGGAATTGGGAGGCAACCCAAGAGACCCAGTACTTC. Translating gives CASSWNWEATQETQYF.

This clonotype was found many times. The rearrangement uses TRBV27 and TRBJ2-3; D unresolved. Germline V lookup: CDR1 MNHEY, CDR2 SMNVEV (reference sequence). The CDR3 length is 12 residues. The V end was cut by 5 bases, the J end by 2 bases, with 5 bases between. Here the CDR3 DNA reads TGTGCCAGCAGTACCTACACAGATACGCAGTATTTT. Its protein is CASSTYTDTQYF.

The sample holds many counts of this clonotype. This rearrangement joins TRBV29-1 to TRBJ1-1, with TRBD1 matching over 8 bases. The CDR3 consists of 15 residues. Germline V gives CDR1 SQVTM, CDR2 ANQGSEA. Germline trimming cut 7 bases from V and 0 bases from J; bases unmatched to any gene: 10. The CDR3 region has the DNA TGCAGCGCAGCCGGACAGGGCGGAATGAACACTGAAGCTTTCTTT. It translates to CSAAGQGGMNTEAFF.

In regard to this clonotype: This clone may be a read error of a much larger clone one base away. V gene TRBV4-3 combines with J gene TRBJ2-5, with TRBD2 matching over 11 bases. CDR1 is LGHNA and CDR2 is YSLEER in the germline V gene. CDR3 length equals 16 residues. The J segment lost 12 bases and the V segment lost 4 bases, leaving 16 bases of the junction unmatched. CDR3 protein: CASSRSTSGSEYEEYF. The CDR3 nucleotides are TGCGCCAGCAGCCGCTCTACTAGCGGGAGTGAGTACGAGGAGTACTTC.

This clonotype was seen ten or more times. The chain joins TRBV30 to TRBJ2-5, with D possibly being TRBD1 (5 bases). The V gene's germline CDR1 is GTSNPN and CDR2 SVGIG (reference sequence). CDR3 length equals 14 residues. V shed 3 bases and J shed 5 bases, with 16 bases lying between them. CDR3 sequence (DNA): TGTGCCTGGAGCGGTACCCGGTGGGGCGAGACCCAGTACTTC. Its translation: CAWSGTRWGETQYF.

Many counts were recorded for this clonotype. This chain uses TRBV9 with TRBJ1-1; unclear D gene. The germline CDR1 and CDR2 sequences are SGDLS and YYNGEE. V dropped 4 bases and J dropped 3 bases, with 10 bases sitting between them. CDR3 length: 13 residues. The CDR3 nucleotides are TGTGCCAGCAGCCCAAGGTCCCACACTGAAGCTTTCTTT. It specifies CASSPRSHTEAFF.

The sample holds many counts of this clonotype. The chain carries TRBV7-9 and TRBJ1-5; weak D call: TRBD1 (5 bases). The CDR3 runs to 15 residues. Trimming left V 3 bases short and J 2 bases short, with 11 bases between. Germline V gene sequence: CDR1 SEHNR, CDR2 FQNEAQ (reference sequence). As DNA, the CDR3 is TGTGCCAGCAGCTTGGGAGGGGACGGCAATCAGCCCCAGCATTTT. Translated: CASSLGGDGNQPQHF.

This clonotype was observed at least ten times. The V gene is TRBV2, the J gene TRBJ1-3; D gene uncertain. Germline V gene data show CDR1 as SNHLY and CDR2 as FYNNEI. V was shortened by 7 bases and J by 2 bases, with 12 bases between the two germline ends. This CDR3 has 14 amino acids. The CDR3 is CASTPGSAGNTIYF. In DNA, the CDR3 is TGTGCCAGCACCCCGGGGTCGGCTGGAAACACCATATATTTT.

This clonotype was counted only a few times. This clone may be a read error of a much larger clone one base away. Given the absence of the conserved phenylalanine or tryptophan at the CDR3 end, a read error is likely. This chain links TRBV27 with TRBJ2-7; tentatively, D is TRBD1 (5 bases). Germline lookup yields CDR1 MNHEY and CDR2 SMNVEV (reference sequence). V gave up 6 bases and J gave up 2 bases, with 14 bases separating them. This CDR3 contains 14 residues. Written as DNA, the CDR3 is TGTGCCAGCAGGGTCTATGCAGGGCCCTACGAGCAGTACCTC. The encoded protein is CASRVYAGPYEQYL.

This clonotype was picked up many times. V is TRBV20-1 and J is TRBJ2-3, with 7 bases identical to TRBD2. This CDR3 is 17 amino acids long. J gave up 3 bases and V 4 bases, and 16 bases lay outside the gene matches. Germline V gene data show CDR1 as DFQATT and CDR2 as SNEGSKA (reference sequence). In DNA form, the CDR3 reads TGCAGTGCTACGGAGGGAGGCGGGAGTGCTAGGACAGATACGCAGTATTTT. Its translation is CSATEGGGSARTDTQYF.

This clonotype was seen repeatedly, ten times or more. For the CDR3, the DNA is TGTGCCAGCAGCTTAGATAGGGGCGGTAATTCACCCCTCCACTTT. Protein sequence: CASSLDRGGNSPLHF. V and J are TRBV7-9 and TRBJ1-6, with a possible D match to TRBD1 (5 bases). CDR1 is SEHNR and CDR2 is FQNEAQ in the germline V gene (reference sequence). The CDR3 is 15 amino acids. Deletions cut 1 base from V and 6 bases from J, with 10 bases between.

This clonotype was counted between two and nine times. The rearrangement links TRBV6-5 to TRBJ2-1, with D hard to call. This CDR3 has 14 amino acids. V was pared by 0 bases and J by 4 bases, with 7 bases between. The germline gives CDR1 MNHEY, CDR2 SVGAGI. CDR3: CASSYSRPYNEQFF. CDR3 in DNA: TGTGCCAGCAGTTACTCGAGGCCTTACAATGAGCAGTTCTTC.

The rearrangement links TRBV24-1 to TRBJ2-3, with D unclear. Trimming removed 2 bases at V and 2 bases at J, with 4 bases between. CDR3 size: 13 residues. Per germline, CDR1 KGHDR and CDR2 SFDVKD. CDR3 sequence: CATSDSFTDTQYF. In DNA, the CDR3 is TGTGCCACCAGTGATTCGTTCACAGATACGCAGTATTTT.

The chain couples TRBV19 to TRBJ2-1, with 11 bases identical to TRBD1. CDR1 LNHDA and CDR2 SQIVND come from the germline V gene (reference sequence). V lost 0 bases to trimming and J lost 6 bases; unmatched junction nucleotides: 4. The CDR3 is 16 residues long. The CDR3 nucleotides are TGTGCCAGTAGTATAGACAGGACAGGGGGCTTCAATGAGCAGTTCTTC. Translated: CASSIDRTGGFNEQFF.

CDR3 protein: CSVKALNTEAFF. The CDR3 nucleotides are TGCAGCGTTAAGGCCCTGAACACTGAAGCTTTCTTT. The genes are TRBV29-1 and TRBJ1-1, with D unclear. Germline values: CDR1 SQVTM, CDR2 ANQGSEA. The germline V and J ends were trimmed by 5 bases and 0 bases, with 7 bases remaining between them. This CDR3 has 12 amino acids.

V is TRBV4-2 and J is TRBJ1-5; D not certain. This CDR3 region has 13 residues. V dropped 0 bases and J dropped 5 bases, with 5 bases sitting between them. Looked up from germline, CDR1 is LGHNA and CDR2 is YNFKEQ. The CDR3 is CASSQDVDQPQHF. The CDR3 DNA reads TGTGCCAGCAGCCAAGATGTGGATCAGCCCCAGCATTTT.